This T cell receptor beta chain derives from a study of T-cell reconstitution after alpha-beta-depleted transplantation in children. The germline V and J ends were trimmed by 5 bases and 1 base, with 5 bases remaining between them. The CDR3 covers 13 residues. Germline values: CDR1 SEHNR, CDR2 FQNEAQ (reference sequence). Unique molecular identifiers were incorporated when the TCRbeta library was constructed. Each CDR3 protein is one row after TCRdb ran MiXCR on the PCR reads. The sample shows about 16,000 distinct CDR3 sequences, 4.5% to 6.5% of them seen only once. This clonotype was detected ten times or more. Its cognate antigen is unknown. Overall study findings and caveats: Once a year had passed after transplant, T-cell counts and diversity came mostly from newly produced T cells. By about two months after transplant, alpha-beta T cells reportedly arose from several hundred graft clones that had expanded.

The sequenced sample was PBMCs, obtained before TCRalphabeta/CD19-depleted stem cell transplant. The sequence came from a boy aged 5-17 years with acute lymphoblastic leukemia, due to receive a stem cell transplant. The chain couples TRBV7-9 to TRBJ2-2, with unresolved D. CDR3 bases: TGTGCCAGCAGCCCAGAGAACACCGGGGAGCTGTTTTTT. It encodes CASSPENTGELFF.